This entry lists 13 T cell receptor beta chains sequenced from one sample in a study of blood T cell repertoires in COVID-19. The repertoire was sequenced with immunoSEQ multiplex PCR; TCRdb's copy has only in-frame clones and lacks some. The profile covers over 130,000 clones, with approximately 85% appearing a single time and about 2.9% taken by the ten largest. Sequenced material: peripheral blood. Receptors were obtained from a man aged 50 or older with acute or convalescent COVID-19.

The gene calls are TRBV24-1 and TRBJ2-3; 7 bases line up with TRBD2. The germline CDR1 and CDR2 sequences are KGHDR and SFDVKD. V trimming: 3 bases; J trimming: 1 base; junction bases outside the gene matches: 3. The CDR3 extends over 15 amino acids. The CDR3 region is CATSDAGAGTDTQYF. The CDR3 coding sequence is TGTGCCACCAGTGATGCGGGAGCTGGCACAGATACGCAGTATTTT.

The chain carries TRBV3-1 (or the pseudogene TRBV3-2) and TRBJ2-7, with TRBD2 matching 9 bases. This CDR3 region has 15 residues. Losses at the gene ends were 4 bases for V and 3 bases for J; bases not matched to a gene: 7. CDR1 and CDR2 (germline): LGHDT, YNNKEL (reference sequence). CDR3 DNA: TGTGCCAGCAGCCTAAGCGGGACTAGCAGCTACGAGCAGTACTTC. This translates into CASSLSGTSSYEQYF.

V gene TRBV6-2 or TRBV6-3 combines with J gene TRBJ1-3; D unresolved. The germline CDR1 and CDR2 sequences are MNHEY and SVGEGT. The CDR3 runs 13 residues. Trimming cost V 2 bases and J 9 bases, with 11 bases left between them. The CDR3 reads CASSYGGAGTIYF. As DNA, the CDR3 is TGTGCCAGCAGTTACGGCGGCGCGGGCACCATATATTTT.

The V and J genes are TRBV29-1 and TRBJ1-5, with a weak D call TRBD1 (6 bases). Trimming removed 5 bases at V and 5 bases at J, with 16 bases between. The CDR3 has 14 residues. Germline assignment: CDR1 SQVTM and CDR2 ANQGSEA. The CDR3 spells CSVLIQGADQPQHF. The CDR3 coding sequence is TGCAGCGTTCTAATACAGGGAGCGGATCAGCCCCAGCATTTT.

Only a few counts were recorded for this clone. J is TRBJ2-7 and V is TRBV19; D possibly corresponds to TRBD1 (5 bases). CDR1 is LNHDA and CDR2 is SQIVND in the germline V gene (reference sequence). Deletions cut 3 bases from V and 4 bases from J, with 10 bases between. The CDR3 loop spans 13 amino acids. This CDR3 is CASSITQGYEQYF. For the CDR3, the DNA is TGTGCCAGTAGTATTACCCAGGGATACGAGCAGTACTTC.

This chain uses TRBV15 with TRBJ2-1, with TRBD1 matching 7 bases. Germline lookup yields CDR1 LNHNV and CDR2 YYDKDF (reference sequence). CDR3 length: 15 residues. The V segment lost 5 bases and the J segment 1 base; nucleotides outside the gene matches: 5. This CDR3 is CATSRLTGSYNEQFF. The CDR3 nucleotides are TGTGCCACCAGCCGACTGACAGGGTCCTACAATGAGCAGTTCTTC. Full variable domain (remainder filled in from reference TRBV15 and TRBJ2-1): DAMVIQNPRYQVTQFGKPVTLSCSQTLNHNVMYWYQQKSSQAPKLLFHYYDKDFNNEADTPDNFQSRRPNTSFCFLDIRSPGLGDTAMYLCATSRLTGSYNEQFFGPGTRLTVL.

The rearrangement uses TRBV7-9 and TRBJ1-2; 8 positions agree with TRBD1. The CDR3 runs 13 residues. J was trimmed by 4 bases and V by 5 bases; bases with no gene match: 3. Germline loops: CDR1 SEHNR, CDR2 FQNEAQ (reference sequence). The CDR3 loop is CASSPDRGYGYTF. The CDR3 DNA reads TGTGCCAGCAGCCCTGACAGGGGCTATGGCTACACCTTC. Looking up the rest from reference TRBV7-9 and TRBJ1-2 gives the full variable domain: DTGVSQNPRHKITKRGQNVTFRCDPISEHNRLYWYRQTLGQGPEFLTYFQNEAQLEKSRLLSDRFSAERPKGSFSTLEIQRTEQGDSAMYLCASSPDRGYGYTFGSGTRLTVV.

The chain uses TRBV30 and TRBJ1-1; D unclear. The V end was cut by 0 bases, the J end by 6 bases, with 8 bases between. Germline V gene data show CDR1 as GTSNPN and CDR2 as SVGIG (reference sequence). The CDR3 sequence is 12 residues long. The DNA of the CDR3 is TGTGCCTGGAGTGTTGGGCGATCTGAAGCTTTCTTT. Its protein is CAWSVGRSEAFF.

V is TRBV10-1 and J is TRBJ2-6; D ambiguous. Germline CDR1 is WNHNN and CDR2 is SYGVQD (reference sequence). Trimming shortened V by 5 bases and J by 5 bases, and 22 bases separated the two germline ends. The CDR3 has 18 amino acids. For the CDR3, the DNA is TGCGCCAGCAGTATATCTCTAAGATCGCAAAGTCGGGCCAACGTCCTGACTTTC. It encodes CASSISLRSQSRANVLTF.

The chain is built from TRBV24-1 and TRBJ2-2, with TRBD1 identical over 10 bases. Germline-derived CDR1 and CDR2 are KGHDR and SFDVKD. The CDR3 has 16 residues. Unmatched junction bases numbered 4, after V lost 3 bases and J lost 4 bases. CDR3 protein: CATSDPGTGVTGELFF. The CDR3 DNA follows: TGTGCCACCAGTGATCCCGGGACAGGGGTCACCGGGGAGCTGTTTTTT.

The V call is TRBV19, the J call TRBJ2-5; TRBD1 is a possible D gene (5 bases). The germline V and J ends were trimmed by 5 bases and 2 bases, with 9 bases remaining between them. CDR1 LNHDA and CDR2 SQIVND come from the germline V gene (reference sequence). The CDR3 extends over 13 amino acids. The CDR3 loop is CASSPGIQETQYF. CDR3 DNA: TGTGCCAGTAGTCCAGGGATTCAAGAGACCCAGTACTTC.

The chain has TRBV5-1 and TRBJ1-1, with TRBD1 as a possible D gene (5 bases). The CDR3 extends over 15 amino acids. Germline CDR1 and CDR2: SGHRS and YFSETQ. V was clipped by 0 bases and J by 4 bases, with 13 bases between them. DNA for the CDR3: TGCGCCAGCAGCTTGGAGGTCAGGGAGGTCACTGAAGCTTTCTTT. This encodes CASSLEVREVTEAFF.

The chain uses TRBV24-1 and TRBJ2-3; 7 bases match TRBD1. This CDR3 spans 16 amino acids. With V trimmed by 4 bases and J by 1 base, 7 bases remained unmatched. CDR1 is KGHDR, CDR2 SFDVKD, per germline. The chain's CDR3 is CATSDSDRVGTDTQYF. Written as DNA, the CDR3 is TGTGCCACCAGTGACAGTGACAGGGTTGGCACAGATACGCAGTATTTT.